This TCR beta chain was observed in a study of blood T cell repertoires in COVID-19. For the study at large: Nucleic acid was either cDNA or gDNA, and it came from T cells, B-cell-depleted T cells, or PBMCs.

This CDR3 comprises 16 residues. V lost 3 bases and J 7 bases, leaving 21 bases between the germline ends. The germline V gene has CDR1 SGHTA and CDR2 FQGNSA. TCRdb's table, derived via immunoSEQ multiplex PCR, lists solely in-frame clones and lacks some. The profile covers roughly 60,000 clones, with around 90% appearing a single time and 3.5% to 4.5% taken by the ten largest. The specimen was peripheral blood. The rearrangement links TRBV7-2 to TRBJ1-1; a weak D match, TRBD1 (6 bases). The sequence derives from a man aged 50 or older with active COVID-19. This CDR3 reads CASSFLGAGAIFEAFF. The CDR3 bases are TGTGCCAGCAGCTTCCTCGGGGCGGGGGCAATTTTTGAAGCTTTCTTT.